This T cell receptor (beta chain) is drawn from a study of shared clonotypes between healthy human individuals. General study results and limits: Clonotypes not shared had lower generation probabilities than those common to all four donors.

This clone was recorded once. The antigen is undetermined. Sorted-subset replicate PCR reactions contained approximately 190 ng DNA, corresponding to tens of thousands of T cell genomes. The method was immunoSEQ multiplex PCR; TCRdb's version includes in-frame clones alone and lacks a portion of them. In the table there are roughly 2.2 million clones, over 85% of which are singletons. Germline CDR1 is SGHTA and CDR2 is FQGTGA. The CDR3 has 15 amino acids. V trimming: 5 bases; J trimming: 3 bases; junction bases outside the gene matches: 5. The chain has TRBV7-3 and TRBJ2-1; 9 nucleotides line up with TRBD2. The sample was naive CD4+ T cells from PBMCs. Regarding subset: CD45RA+ positively selected. This receptor was taken from a man younger than 30 in good health. Some clones in this sample may be carry-over from other donors' samples. The CDR3 is CASSLTSGYYNEQFF. The CDR3 DNA reads as TGTGCCAGCAGCCTGACTAGCGGCTACTACAATGAGCAGTTCTTC.